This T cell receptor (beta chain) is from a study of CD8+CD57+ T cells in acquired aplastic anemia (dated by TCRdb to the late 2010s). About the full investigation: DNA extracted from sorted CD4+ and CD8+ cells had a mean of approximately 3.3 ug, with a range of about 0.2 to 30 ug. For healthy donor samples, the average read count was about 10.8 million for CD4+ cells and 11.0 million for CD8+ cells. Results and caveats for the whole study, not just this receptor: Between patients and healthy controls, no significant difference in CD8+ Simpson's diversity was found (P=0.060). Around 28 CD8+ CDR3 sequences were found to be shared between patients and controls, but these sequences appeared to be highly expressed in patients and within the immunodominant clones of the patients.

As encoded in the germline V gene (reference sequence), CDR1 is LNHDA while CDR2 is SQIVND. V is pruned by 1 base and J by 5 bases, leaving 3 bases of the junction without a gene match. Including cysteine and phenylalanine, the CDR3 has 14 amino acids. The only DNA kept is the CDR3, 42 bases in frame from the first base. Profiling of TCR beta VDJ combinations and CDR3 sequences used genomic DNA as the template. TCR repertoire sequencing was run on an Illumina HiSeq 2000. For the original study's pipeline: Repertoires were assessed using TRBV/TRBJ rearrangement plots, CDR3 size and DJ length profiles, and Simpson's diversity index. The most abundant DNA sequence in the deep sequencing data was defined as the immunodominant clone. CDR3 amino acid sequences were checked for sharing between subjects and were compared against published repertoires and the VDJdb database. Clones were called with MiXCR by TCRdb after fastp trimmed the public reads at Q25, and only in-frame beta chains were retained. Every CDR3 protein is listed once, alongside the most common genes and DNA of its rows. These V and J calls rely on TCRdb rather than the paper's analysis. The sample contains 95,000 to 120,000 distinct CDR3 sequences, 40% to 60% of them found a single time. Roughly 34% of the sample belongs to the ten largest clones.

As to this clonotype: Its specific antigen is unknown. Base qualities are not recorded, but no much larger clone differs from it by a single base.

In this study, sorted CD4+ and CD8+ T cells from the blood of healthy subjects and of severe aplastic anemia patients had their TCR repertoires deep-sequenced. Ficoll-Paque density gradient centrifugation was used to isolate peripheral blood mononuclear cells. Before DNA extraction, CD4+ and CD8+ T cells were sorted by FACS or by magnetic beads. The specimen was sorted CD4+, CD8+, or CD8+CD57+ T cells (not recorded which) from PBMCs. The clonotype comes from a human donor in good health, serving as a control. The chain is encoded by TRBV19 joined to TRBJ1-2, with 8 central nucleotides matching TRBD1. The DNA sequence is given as TGTGCCAGTAGTATAGCTCGACAGGGGTATGGCTACACCTTC. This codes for CASSIARQGYGYTF.